This T cell receptor (beta chain) emerged from a study of blood T cell repertoires in COVID-19. Study-wide context: Both acute and convalescent COVID-19 samples were obtained from the United States, Italy and Spain. PBMCs, B-cell-depleted T cells, or T cells provided the cDNA or gDNA that made up the material.

V was shortened by 0 bases and J by 4 bases, with 13 bases between the two germline ends. Germline loops: CDR1 SGHTA, CDR2 FQGNSA. The CDR3 loop spans 15 amino acids. Under the authors' procedure: Counts of nucleated cells, estimated from reference gene primer amplification, were obtained. Clones were sequenced by immunoSEQ multiplex PCR, and TCRdb holds only the in-frame ones, with some missing. Clone size and V and J calls were adopted from that table, with D and trimming inferred from the DNA. The repertoire consists of approximately 54,000 clones, with about 87% occurring once and the leading ten covering 3.5% to 4.5%.

The V gene is TRBV7-2, the J gene TRBJ2-7, with TRBD2 as a possible D gene (7 bases). The sequencing sample was made of peripheral blood. This clonotype originated in a man aged 45-65 years with acute or convalescent COVID-19. CDR3: CASSLAGGPSYEQYF. DNA of the CDR3: TGTGCCAGCAGCTTAGCGGGGGGGCCATCGTACGAGCAGTACTTC.